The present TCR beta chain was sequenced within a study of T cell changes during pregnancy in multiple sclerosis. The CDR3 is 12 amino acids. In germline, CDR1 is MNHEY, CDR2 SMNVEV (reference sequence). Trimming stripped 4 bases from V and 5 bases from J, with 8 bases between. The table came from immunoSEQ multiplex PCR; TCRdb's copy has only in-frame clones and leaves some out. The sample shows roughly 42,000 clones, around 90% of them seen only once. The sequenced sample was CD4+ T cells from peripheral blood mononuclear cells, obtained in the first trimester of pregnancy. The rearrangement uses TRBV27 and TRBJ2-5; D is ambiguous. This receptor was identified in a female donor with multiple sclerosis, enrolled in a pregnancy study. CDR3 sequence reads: CASSSVEETQYF. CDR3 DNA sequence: TGTGCCAGCAGTTCAGTGGAGGAGACCCAGTACTTC.